This T cell receptor beta chain was identified in a study of shared clonotypes between healthy human individuals. On the study more broadly: The study used three CD4 naive, three CD4 memory, two CD8 naive and one CD8 memory plate per donor.

Clones were sequenced by immunoSEQ multiplex PCR, and TCRdb holds only the in-frame ones, with some missing. The repertoire holds roughly 550,000 clones, with around 95% as singletons. Per germline, CDR1 SGHTA and CDR2 FQGNSA. This CDR3 contains 13 residues. The V end lost 1 base, the J end lost 4 bases, and 6 bases lay between the germline ends. CD8 cells classed as naive were CD45RO-negative and positively selected for CCR7, excluding terminally differentiated effector memory CD45RA+ cells. The chain employs TRBV7-2 and TRBJ2-3; the D is unclear. The source of this sequence is a young woman in good health. Sequencing input: naive CD8+ T cells sorted from blood. The CDR3: CASSLVGADTQYF. The CDR3 bases are TGTGCCAGCAGCTTAGTCGGTGCAGATACGCAGTATTTT.